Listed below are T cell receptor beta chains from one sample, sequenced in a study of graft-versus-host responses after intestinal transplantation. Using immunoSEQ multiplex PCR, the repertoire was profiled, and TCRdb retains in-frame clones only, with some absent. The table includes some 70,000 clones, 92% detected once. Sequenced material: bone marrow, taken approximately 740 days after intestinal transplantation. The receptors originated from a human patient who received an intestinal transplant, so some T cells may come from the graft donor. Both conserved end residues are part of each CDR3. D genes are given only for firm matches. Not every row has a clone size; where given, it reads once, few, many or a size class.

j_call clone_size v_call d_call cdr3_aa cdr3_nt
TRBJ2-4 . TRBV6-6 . CASSYTRGKNIQYF TGTGCCAGCAGTTACACGAGGGGGAAAAACATTCAGTACTTC
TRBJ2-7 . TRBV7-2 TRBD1 CASSFVFVGGGYEQYF TGTGCCAGCAGCTTTGTTTTCGTAGGGGGCGGCTACGAGCAGTACTTC
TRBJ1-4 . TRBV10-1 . CASSGRATNEKLFF TGCGCCAGCAGTGGGCGGGCAACTAATGAAAAACTGTTTTTT
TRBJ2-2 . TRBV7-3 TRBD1 CASSLDQGDTGELFF TGTGCCAGCAGCTTGGATCAGGGGGACACCGGGGAGCTGTTTTTT
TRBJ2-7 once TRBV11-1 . CASSLTPRGKSYEQYF TGTGCCAGCAGCCTAACCCCGAGGGGGAAGTCCTACGAGCAGTACTTC
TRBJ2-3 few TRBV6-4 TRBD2 CASSGTSGADTQYF TGTGCCAGCAGTGGGACTAGCGGGGCAGATACGCAGTATTTT
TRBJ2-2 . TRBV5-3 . CARSPLVNNTGELFF TGTGCCAGAAGCCCGCTTGTGAACAACACCGGGGAGCTGTTTTTT
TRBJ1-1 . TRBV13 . CASSLAPTLNTEAFF TGTGCCAGCAGCTTAGCTCCGACCTTGAACACTGAAGCTTTCTTT
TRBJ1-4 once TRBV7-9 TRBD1 CASSLRGTADPPELFF TGTGCCAGCAGCTTAAGGGGGACAGCGGACCCTCCTGAACTGTTTTTT
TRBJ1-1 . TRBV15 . CATSSYLQGGARTEAFF TGTGCCACCAGCAGCTACCTTCAAGGGGGAGCTAGGACTGAAGCTTTCTTT
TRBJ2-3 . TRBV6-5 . CASSYSRWGEGTQYF TGTGCCAGCAGTTACTCGAGGTGGGGCGAGGGTACGCAGTATTTT
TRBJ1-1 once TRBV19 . CASSPSRTNTEAFF TGTGCCAGTAGTCCCAGCCGTACGAACACTGAAGCTTTCTTT
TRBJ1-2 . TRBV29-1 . CSVESPGRSHGYTF TGCAGCGTTGAATCCCCGGGCAGGTCCCATGGCTACACCTTC
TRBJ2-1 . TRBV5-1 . CASSLVIPRVDEQFF TGCGCCAGCAGCTTGGTAATCCCCCGCGTCGATGAGCAGTTCTTC